The present entry profiles one T cell receptor beta chain with its context. Authors' data handling: Quantification of nucleated cells was approximated via reference gene primer amplification. Measured with immunoSEQ multiplex PCR; TCRdb has only the in-frame clones, and not every one. Clonal size and the V and J genes are those of that table, whereas D and trimming came from the DNA. The sample consists of 250,000 to 350,000 clones, 87% of them appearing once. The data originate from a study of blood T cell repertoires in COVID-19. Study-level information: The United States, Italy and Spain provided the acute and convalescent COVID-19 samples. Sample material is recorded as cDNA or gDNA derived from T cells, B-cell-depleted T cells, or PBMCs.

Germline V gene sequence: CDR1 LNHDA, CDR2 SQIVND (reference sequence). J was trimmed by 5 bases and V by 11 bases; bases with no gene match: 8. This CDR3 has 12 amino acids. The sequence came from a woman aged 45-65 years who had recovered from COVID-19. The V gene is TRBV19, the J gene TRBJ1-1, with 7 bases fitting TRBD1. Input material: peripheral blood. CDR3 sequence (DNA): TGTGCCGTCGGAACAGGGGTGACTGAAGCTTTCTTT. Its protein is CAVGTGVTEAFF.